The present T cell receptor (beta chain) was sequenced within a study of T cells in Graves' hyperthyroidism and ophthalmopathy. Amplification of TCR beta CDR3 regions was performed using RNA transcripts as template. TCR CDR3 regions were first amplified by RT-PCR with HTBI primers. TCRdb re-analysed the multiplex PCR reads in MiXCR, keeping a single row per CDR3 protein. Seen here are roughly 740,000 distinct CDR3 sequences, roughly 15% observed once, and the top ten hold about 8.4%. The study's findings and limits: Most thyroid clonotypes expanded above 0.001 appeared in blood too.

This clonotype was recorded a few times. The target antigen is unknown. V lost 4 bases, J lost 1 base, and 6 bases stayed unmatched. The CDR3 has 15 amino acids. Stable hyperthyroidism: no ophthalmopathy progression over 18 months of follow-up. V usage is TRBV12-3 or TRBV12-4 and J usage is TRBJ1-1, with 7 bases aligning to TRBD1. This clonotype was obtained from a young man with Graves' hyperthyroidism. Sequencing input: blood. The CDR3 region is CASSYRGVGNTEAFF. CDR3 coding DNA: TGTGCCAGCAGTTACAGGGGTGTGGGGAACACTGAAGCTTTCTTT.